This T cell receptor beta chain comes out of a study of blood T cell repertoires in COVID-19. This clone appeared a single time. Germline V gene lookup returns CDR1 SGHDT and CDR2 YYEEEE. With 6 bases removed from V and 3 bases from J, the gap between germline ends came to 6 bases. The CDR3 is 11 residues long. Using immunoSEQ multiplex PCR, the repertoire was profiled, and TCRdb retains in-frame clones only, with some absent. The repertoire holds 200,000 to 300,000 clones, with 85% to 90% as singletons. The sequence came from a woman aged 35 to 49 who had recovered from COVID-19. The V gene is TRBV5-6, the J gene TRBJ1-2; D is ambiguous. The material sequenced was peripheral blood. CDR3: CASMRDYGYTF. The CDR3 DNA reads as TGTGCCAGCATGAGGGACTATGGCTACACCTTC.